Listed below are T cell receptor beta chains from one sample, sequenced in a study of OX40 agonist ivuxolimab in advanced cancers. Profiling relied on immunoSEQ multiplex PCR, and the TCRdb table lists in-frame clones only, not all of them. The data show more than 75,000 clones, with approximately 85% seen just once and approximately 0.22% held by the top ten. Sequenced material: CD4+ or CD8+ T cells sorted from blood, taken in a trial of the OX40 agonist ivuxolimab. These TCRs come from an adult with an advanced solid tumor such as melanoma, head and neck, liver or kidney cancer. Each CDR3 is given with its conserved first and last residue. Each record gives: J gene, clone size, V gene, D gene, CDR3 protein, CDR3 DNA. The D gene is left open where the match is weak. Clone size is not always given. Where it is, it says once, few, many or a class for expanded clones.

J: TRBJ2-7
size: .
V: TRBV19
D: .
CDR3: CASSAGAYEQYF
DNA: TGTGCCAGTTCCGCAGGAGCCTACGAGCAGTACTTC

J: TRBJ1-2
size: .
V: TRBV6-6
D: TRBD1
CDR3: CASTTGQGRTYGYTF
DNA: TGTGCCAGCACCACAGGACAGGGCAGGACATATGGCTACACCTTC

J: TRBJ2-7
size: once
V: TRBV19
D: TRBD2
CDR3: CASSPGTSWRIYEQYF
DNA: TGTGCCAGTAGCCCTGGGACTAGCTGGAGGATATACGAGCAGTACTTC

J: TRBJ2-3
size: .
V: TRBV5-1
D: .
CDR3: CASSLGDPGAGKYF
DNA: TGCGCCAGCAGCTTGGGCGATCCCGGGGCTGGAAAGTATTTT

J: TRBJ2-1
size: .
V: TRBV19
D: TRBD2
CDR3: CASSIGNSGTYYNEQFF
DNA: TGTGCCAGTAGTATAGGTAATAGCGGGACCTACTACAATGAGCAGTTCTTC

J: TRBJ1-1
size: .
V: TRBV18
D: TRBD1
CDR3: CASSPLGRQGATFDTEAFF
DNA: TGTGCCAGCTCACCCCTGGGGAGACAGGGGGCGACTTTTGACACTGAAGCTTTCTTT

J: TRBJ2-1
size: .
V: TRBV18
D: TRBD2
CDR3: CASSRGTSGRVNEQFF
DNA: TGTGCCAGCTCACGCGGGACTAGCGGGAGGGTAAATGAGCAGTTCTTC

J: TRBJ2-3
size: .
V: TRBV11-2
D: TRBD2
CDR3: CASSFGSGGWVFFTQYF
DNA: TGTGCCAGCAGCTTTGGGTCGGGGGGTTGGGTTTTTTTTACGCAGTATTTT

J: TRBJ2-7
size: .
V: TRBV28
D: .
CDR3: CASSNTRRKSYEQYF
DNA: TGTGCCAGCAGTAACACCCGACGGAAATCCTACGAGCAGTACTTC

J: TRBJ2-2
size: .
V: TRBV18
D: TRBD1
CDR3: CASSPQGLTNTGELFF
DNA: TGTGCCAGCTCGCCACAGGGGCTAACGAACACCGGGGAGCTGTTTTTT

J: TRBJ2-7
size: .
V: TRBV14
D: .
CDR3: CASSGGAVDDWGEQYF
DNA: TGTGCCAGCAGCGGGGGGGCCGTAGATGACTGGGGCGAGCAGTACTTC

J: TRBJ1-2
size: .
V: TRBV9
D: .
CDR3: CASSVGAGSINYGYTF
DNA: TGTGCCAGCTCGGTGGGGGCAGGATCCATTAACTATGGCTACACCTTC

J: TRBJ2-1
size: .
V: TRBV5-1
D: .
CDR3: CASSLAPGGGNEQFF
DNA: TGCGCCAGCAGCTTGGCCCCAGGGGGAGGCAATGAGCAGTTCTTC

J: TRBJ1-5
size: .
V: TRBV28
D: .
CDR3: CASSDWGQGNQPQHF
DNA: TGTGCCAGCAGTGATTGGGGGCAAGGCAATCAGCCCCAGCATTTT

J: TRBJ2-4
size: .
V: TRBV19
D: .
CDR3: CASSKGEGAIAKNIQYF
DNA: TGTGCCAGTAGTAAGGGTGAAGGGGCCATAGCCAAAAACATTCAGTACTTC

J: TRBJ2-1
size: .
V: TRBV5-1
D: TRBD2
CDR3: CASSLTGGTRSYNEQFF
DNA: TGCGCCAGCAGCTTAACCGGGGGGACCCGCTCCTACAATGAGCAGTTCTTC

J: TRBJ2-7
size: few
V: TRBV29-1
D: .
CDR3: CSASSRGGYEQYF
DNA: TGCAGCGCCTCATCCAGGGGGGGCTACGAGCAGTACTTC

J: TRBJ2-1
size: .
V: TRBV18
D: .
CDR3: CASSPGPGANEQFF
DNA: TGTGCCAGCTCACCCGGACCGGGGGCTAATGAGCAGTTCTTC

J: TRBJ2-1
size: few
V: TRBV29-1
D: .
CDR3: CSVRPWAEQFF
DNA: TGCAGCGTTCGACCTTGGGCAGAGCAGTTCTTC

J: TRBJ2-5
size: once
V: TRBV5-1
D: .
CDR3: CASSGGPGQETQYF
DNA: TGCGCCAGCAGCGGCGGACCGGGACAAGAGACCCAGTACTTC

J: TRBJ1-1
size: few
V: TRBV18
D: .
CDR3: CASSPSATPEAFF
DNA: TGTGCCAGCTCACCATCGGCGACTCCAGAAGCTTTCTTT

J: TRBJ2-3
size: .
V: TRBV2
D: .
CDR3: CASSVGITDTQYF
DNA: TGTGCCAGCAGTGTAGGCATCACAGATACGCAGTATTTT

J: TRBJ2-3
size: .
V: TRBV18
D: TRBD1
CDR3: CASSRDGTDSTDTQYF
DNA: TGTGCCAGCTCCCGAGACGGGACAGATAGCACAGATACGCAGTATTTT

J: TRBJ2-1
size: .
V: TRBV5-6
D: TRBD2
CDR3: CASCAAGGLGNAEFF
DNA: TGTGCCAGCTGCGCAGCGGGAGGGCTGGGGAACGCTGAGTTCTTC

J: TRBJ1-4
size: .
V: TRBV6-5
D: .
CDR3: CASSTGVSQLFF
DNA: TGTGCCAGCAGTACGGGGGTTAGTCAACTGTTTTTT

J: TRBJ1-2
size: .
V: TRBV27
D: .
CDR3: CASRQMTSRTLPFNYGYTF
DNA: TGTGCCAGCAGGCAGATGACGAGTAGGACACTCCCATTTAACTATGGCTACACCTTC

J: TRBJ2-2
size: .
V: TRBV5-1
D: .
CDR3: CASSLFRNTGELFF
DNA: TGCGCCAGCAGCTTGTTCAGGAACACCGGGGAGCTGTTTTTT

J: TRBJ2-1
size: .
V: TRBV12-1
D: .
CDR3: CASSIGQGLPENEQFF
DNA: TGTGCCAGCAGCATAGGACAGGGGCTGCCCGAAAATGAGCAGTTCTTC

J: TRBJ1-4
size: .
V: TRBV10-3
D: .
CDR3: CAISESRGSPSGNEKLFF
DNA: TGTGCCATCAGTGAGTCTAGGGGGAGCCCGTCGGGTAATGAAAAACTGTTTTTT

J: TRBJ1-2
size: .
V: TRBV2
D: .
CDR3: CASSQGQGNYGYTF
DNA: TGTGCCAGCAGCCAAGGGCAGGGTAACTATGGCTACACCTTC

J: TRBJ2-7
size: .
V: TRBV5-1
D: .
CDR3: CASSLSWGPTYEQYF
DNA: TGCGCCAGCAGCTTGAGCTGGGGCCCCACCTACGAGCAGTACTTC

J: TRBJ2-3
size: .
V: TRBV5-1
D: .
CDR3: CASSQDVVVIDTQYF
DNA: TGCGCCAGCAGCCAGGACGTGGTAGTTATCGATACGCAGTATTTT

J: TRBJ2-3
size: .
V: TRBV7-8
D: .
CDR3: CASSLGQGSADTQYF
DNA: TGTGCCAGCAGCTTAGGGCAGGGGAGCGCAGATACGCAGTATTTT

J: TRBJ2-1
size: .
V: TRBV19
D: TRBD2
CDR3: CASSILAGSPNEQFF
DNA: TGTGCCAGTAGTATACTAGCGGGAAGCCCTAATGAGCAGTTCTTC

J: TRBJ2-2
size: .
V: TRBV27
D: .
CDR3: CASSFLGRATRTGELFF
DNA: TGTGCCAGCAGTTTTTTGGGACGGGCCACCCGGACCGGGGAGCTGTTTTTT

J: TRBJ2-7
size: .
V: TRBV6-1
D: .
CDR3: CASPPQGGGYEQYF
DNA: TGTGCCAGCCCCCCTCAGGGGGGGGGATACGAGCAGTACTTC

J: TRBJ1-6
size: .
V: TRBV10-3
D: .
CDR3: CAISVQSSYNSPLHF
DNA: TGTGCCATCAGTGTTCAGAGCTCCTATAATTCACCCCTCCACTTT

J: TRBJ2-7
size: .
V: TRBV14
D: .
CDR3: CASSQDYEQYF
DNA: TGTGCCAGCAGCCAGGACTACGAGCAGTACTTC

J: TRBJ2-7
size: once
V: TRBV7-3
D: TRBD1
CDR3: CASSYGTDYEQYF
DNA: TGTGCCAGCAGCTATGGGACAGACTACGAGCAGTACTTC

J: TRBJ2-3
size: .
V: TRBV10-3
D: .
CDR3: CAISGVRGTTDTQYF
DNA: TGTGCCATCAGCGGGGTCCGGGGGACCACAGATACGCAGTATTTT

J: TRBJ2-3
size: .
V: TRBV5-1
D: TRBD1
CDR3: CASSLVGTGGNTQYF
DNA: TGCGCCAGCAGCTTGGTCGGGACAGGGGGCAATACGCAGTATTTT

J: TRBJ1-2
size: once
V: TRBV5-1
D: TRBD1
CDR3: CASMGQGNYGYTF
DNA: TGCGCCAGCATGGGACAGGGGAACTATGGCTACACCTTC

J: TRBJ1-4
size: .
V: TRBV2
D: .
CDR3: CASSEIGGRNEKLFF
DNA: TGTGCCAGCAGTGAAATCGGGGGCAGGAATGAAAAACTGTTTTTT

J: TRBJ2-1
size: .
V: TRBV6-5
D: TRBD2
CDR3: CASSGTSGNEQFF
DNA: TGTGCCAGCAGTGGGACTAGCGGCAATGAGCAGTTCTTC

J: TRBJ1-4
size: .
V: TRBV2
D: TRBD1
CDR3: CASRGTGRNEKLFF
DNA: TGTGCCAGCAGGGGGACAGGAAGAAACGAAAAACTGTTTTTT

J: TRBJ1-5
size: .
V: TRBV18
D: TRBD1
CDR3: CASSTGGGGNQPQHF
DNA: TGTGCCAGCTCAACAGGGGGCGGTGGCAATCAGCCCCAGCATTTT

J: TRBJ2-1
size: .
V: TRBV5-1
D: TRBD1
CDR3: CASSLRDSSYNEQFF
DNA: TGCGCCAGCAGCTTGCGGGACAGCTCCTACAATGAGCAGTTCTTC

J: TRBJ2-3
size: .
V: TRBV28
D: TRBD1
CDR3: CASSRRTGGTDTQYF
DNA: TGTGCCAGCAGTCGTAGGACAGGGGGCACAGATACGCAGTATTTT

J: TRBJ2-1
size: .
V: TRBV6-5
D: .
CDR3: CASSLYNEQFF
DNA: TGTGCCAGCAGCCTTTACAATGAGCAGTTCTTC

J: TRBJ1-2
size: .
V: TRBV28
D: .
CDR3: CASTAGIYGYTF
DNA: TGTGCCAGCACGGCGGGAATCTATGGCTACACCTTC

J: TRBJ1-5
size: .
V: TRBV5-6
D: .
CDR3: CASSSRGRGYQPQHF
DNA: TGTGCCAGCAGTTCCCGGGGCAGGGGCTATCAGCCCCAGCATTTT

J: TRBJ1-1
size: .
V: TRBV28
D: .
CDR3: CAGTYSSLNTEAFF
DNA: TGTGCCGGCACCTATTCAAGTTTGAACACTGAAGCTTTCTTT